This TCR beta chain derives from a study of T cells in Graves' hyperthyroidism and ophthalmopathy. Findings of the study overall: Ophthalmopathy was predicted by the model a median of approximately 6 months ahead of onset.

With respect to this clonotype: The antigen is undetermined.

The CDR3 regions of TCR beta were amplified from RNA transcripts. Researchers ran a first-round RT-PCR on the TCR CDR3 using the HTBI primer set. TCRdb recomputed calls from the multiplex PCR reads with MiXCR, one row per CDR3 protein. The data show 450,000 to 700,000 distinct CDR3 sequences, roughly 50% seen once. The CDR3 runs to 16 residues. V lost 2 bases, J lost 5 bases, and 7 bases stayed unmatched. Per germline, CDR1 SGHTA and CDR2 FQGTGA. Sequencing was done on a sample of peripheral blood or thyroid tissue (not recorded which). The sequence was obtained from a woman younger than 35 with Graves' hyperthyroidism. This rearrangement joins TRBV7-3 to TRBJ2-2, with 8 nucleotides matching TRBD1. CDR3 DNA: TGTGCCAGCAGCTTACTGGCGGACAGGGATACCGGGGAGCTGTTTTTT. Encoded protein: CASSLLADRDTGELFF.